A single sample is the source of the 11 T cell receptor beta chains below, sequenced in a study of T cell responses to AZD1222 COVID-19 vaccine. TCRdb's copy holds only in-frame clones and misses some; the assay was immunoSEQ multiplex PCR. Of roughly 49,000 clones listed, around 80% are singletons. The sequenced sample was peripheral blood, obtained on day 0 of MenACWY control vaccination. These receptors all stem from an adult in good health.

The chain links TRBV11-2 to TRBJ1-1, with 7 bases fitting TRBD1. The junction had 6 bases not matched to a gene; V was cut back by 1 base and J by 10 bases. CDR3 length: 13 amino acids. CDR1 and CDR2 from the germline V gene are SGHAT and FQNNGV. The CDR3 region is CASSLVQGWRAFF. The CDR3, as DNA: TGTGCCAGCAGCTTAGTACAGGGGTGGAGAGCTTTCTTT.

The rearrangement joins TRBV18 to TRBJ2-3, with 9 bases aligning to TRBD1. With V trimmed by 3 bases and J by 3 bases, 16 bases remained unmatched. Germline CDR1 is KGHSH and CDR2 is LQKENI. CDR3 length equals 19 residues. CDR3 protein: CASSPRTGAIPGETDTQYF. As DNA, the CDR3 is TGTGCCAGCTCACCTAGGACAGGGGCCATCCCGGGGGAAACAGATACGCAGTATTTT.

In nucleotides, the CDR3 is TGTGCCAGCAGCTCCCAACCCCTAAATGAAAAACTGTTTTTT. Its translation is CASSSQPLNEKLFF. J is TRBJ1-4 and V is TRBV11-2, with D uncertain. This CDR3 has 14 amino acids. V lost 4 bases and J lost 5, with 11 bases in between. The germline gives CDR1 SGHAT, CDR2 FQNNGV.

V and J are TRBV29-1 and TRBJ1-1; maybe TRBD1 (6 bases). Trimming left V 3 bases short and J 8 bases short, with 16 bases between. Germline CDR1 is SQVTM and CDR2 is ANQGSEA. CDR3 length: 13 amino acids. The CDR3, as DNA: TGCAGCGTTGATTCGGCTGGCCAGGGGGAAGCTTTCTTT. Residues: CSVDSAGQGEAFF.

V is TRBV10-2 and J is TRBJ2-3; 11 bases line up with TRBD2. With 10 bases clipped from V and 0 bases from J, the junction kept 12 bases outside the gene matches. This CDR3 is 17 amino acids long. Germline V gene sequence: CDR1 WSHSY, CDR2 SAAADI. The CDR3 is CATLTPSGGRSTDTQYF. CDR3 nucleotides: TGCGCCACCCTTACGCCTAGCGGGGGGCGGAGCACAGATACGCAGTATTTT.

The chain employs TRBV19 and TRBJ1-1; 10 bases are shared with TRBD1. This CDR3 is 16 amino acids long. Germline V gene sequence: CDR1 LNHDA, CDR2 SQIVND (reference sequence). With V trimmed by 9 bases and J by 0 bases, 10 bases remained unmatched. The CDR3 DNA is TGTGCCAGCCGAGACAGGGGGCGACTTGTGAACACTGAAGCTTTCTTT. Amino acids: CASRDRGRLVNTEAFF.

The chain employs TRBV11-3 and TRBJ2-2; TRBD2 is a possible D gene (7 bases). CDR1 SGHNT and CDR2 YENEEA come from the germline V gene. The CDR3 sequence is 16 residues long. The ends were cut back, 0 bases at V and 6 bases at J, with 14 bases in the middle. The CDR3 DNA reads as TGTGCCAGCAGCTTAGAAGGGGGAGGGCCGGCCGGGGAGCTGTTTTTT. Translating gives CASSLEGGGPAGELFF. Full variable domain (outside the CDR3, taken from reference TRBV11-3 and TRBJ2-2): EAGVVQSPRYKIIEKKQPVAFWCNPISGHNTLYWYLQNLGQGPELLIRYENEEAVDDSQLPKDRFSAERLKGVDSTLKIQPAELGDSAVYLCASSLEGGGPAGELFFGEGSRLTVL.

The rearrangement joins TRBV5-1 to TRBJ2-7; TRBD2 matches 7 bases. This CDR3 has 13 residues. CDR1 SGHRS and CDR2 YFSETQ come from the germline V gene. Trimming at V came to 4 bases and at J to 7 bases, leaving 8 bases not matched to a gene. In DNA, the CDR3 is TGCGCCAGCAGCCTTAGCGGGCCAGGGGAGCAGTACTTC. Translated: CASSLSGPGEQYF.

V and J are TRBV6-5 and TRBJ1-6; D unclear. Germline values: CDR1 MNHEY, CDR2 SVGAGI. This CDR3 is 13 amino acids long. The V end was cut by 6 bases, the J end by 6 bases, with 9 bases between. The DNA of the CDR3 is TGTGCCAGCAGCGCAGAAACTAATTCACCCCTCCACTTT. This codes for CASSAETNSPLHF.

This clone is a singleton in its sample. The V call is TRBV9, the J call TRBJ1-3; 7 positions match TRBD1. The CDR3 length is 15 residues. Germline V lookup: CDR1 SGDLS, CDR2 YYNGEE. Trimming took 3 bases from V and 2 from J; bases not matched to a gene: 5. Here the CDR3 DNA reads TGTGCCAGCAGCGCCACCGGGACAGCTGGAAACACCATATATTTT. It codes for CASSATGTAGNTIYF.

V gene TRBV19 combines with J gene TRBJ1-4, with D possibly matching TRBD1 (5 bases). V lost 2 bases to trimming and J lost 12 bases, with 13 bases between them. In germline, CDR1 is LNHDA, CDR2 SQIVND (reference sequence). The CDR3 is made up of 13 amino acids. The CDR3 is CASSIPTGAELFF. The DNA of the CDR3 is TGTGCCAGTAGTATACCAACAGGCGCCGAACTGTTTTTT.